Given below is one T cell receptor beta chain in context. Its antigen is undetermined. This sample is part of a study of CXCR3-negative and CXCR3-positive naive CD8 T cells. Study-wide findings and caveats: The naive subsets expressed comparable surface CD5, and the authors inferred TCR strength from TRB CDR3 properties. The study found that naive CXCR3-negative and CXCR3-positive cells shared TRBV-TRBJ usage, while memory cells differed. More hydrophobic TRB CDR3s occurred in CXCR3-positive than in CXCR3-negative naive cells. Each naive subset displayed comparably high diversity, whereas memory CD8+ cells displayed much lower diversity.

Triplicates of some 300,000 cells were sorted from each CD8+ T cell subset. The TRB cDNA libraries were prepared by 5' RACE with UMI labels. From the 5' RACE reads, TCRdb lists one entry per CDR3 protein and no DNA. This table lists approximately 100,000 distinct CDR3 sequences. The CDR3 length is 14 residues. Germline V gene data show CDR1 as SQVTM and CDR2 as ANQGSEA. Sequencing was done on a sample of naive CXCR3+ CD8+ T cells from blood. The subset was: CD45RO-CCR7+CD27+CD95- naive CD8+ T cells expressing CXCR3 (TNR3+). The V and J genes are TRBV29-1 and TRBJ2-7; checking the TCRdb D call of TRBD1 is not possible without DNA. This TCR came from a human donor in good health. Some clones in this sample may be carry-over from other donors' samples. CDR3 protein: CSVRDPGLTYEQYF.